This TCR beta chain was identified during a study of shared T cell receptors in the human thymus (TCRdb year 2021). Study-level background: The study examined how the human thymus generates shared, self-reactive T-cell receptor alpha chains.

In regard to this clone: The antigen it binds to is not known. No per-base quality is available; no much larger clone lies one base away.

Libraries came from the immunoSEQ multiplex PCR assay. Held by TCRdb, this immuneACCESS table contains in-frame sequences only and omits some clones. Under half of the omission traces to an unresolved V gene where checked; the cause of the rest is unknown. The sample has 700,000 or so clones on record, approximately 85% of them singletons. The ten largest account for roughly 0.01% of the sample. CDR1 and CDR2, looked up from the germline V gene (reference sequence), are LNHDA and SQIVND. From the cysteine through the phenylalanine, the CDR3 covers 15 amino acids. The sequence is cut down to CDR3 DNA, 45 bases in frame from base 1. Here V drops 8 bases and J drops 2 bases, and the junction holds 9 bases not matched to any gene. These data also featured in a second study, about human thymus T cells. As the second paper documents: Donors were immunologically healthy infants undergoing open corrective cardiac surgery for congenital heart defects in Finland. The thymus tissue came from surgical resects taken out during corrective cardiac surgery. Biased V and J gene segment usage appeared to be present in both thymic and peripheral blood repertoires. According to the related research, thymic TCR repertoires were highly overlapping among unrelated individuals. The study described the TCR alpha and beta repertoires in fewer than 10 infant thymus samples and a few matching peripheral blood samples. The cohort included more than 5 male and two female infants, with donor ages spanning 7 to 244 days. After being mechanically released from the tissue, thymocytes were kept at -70 degrees C in pellets of roughly 10-33 million cells. Genomic DNA was extracted from frozen cell pellets with a QIAsymphony instrument. The immunoSEQ multiplex PCR assay was used to amplify the TCRB and TCRAD loci from a standardized quantity of quality-controlled genomic DNA. The amplicons covered the V(D)J region and were long enough to include the CDR3 and to identify the V and J genes. Through the commercial immunoSEQ service, the amplicons were sequenced on an Illumina platform. Corrections for primer bias and sequencing errors followed previously described methods, while TCRAD and TCRB definitions were based on the IMGT database. Repertoires were analysed with immunoSEQ Analyzer 3.0 and VDJTools, covering basic statistics, V/J segment usage, diversity estimates, rarefaction and pairwise overlap. To estimate diversity, the Chao1, ChaoE, Efron-Thisted, Shannon and inverse Simpson indices were applied, and diversity was also estimated on datasets down-sampled to the smallest sample. Repertoire overlap used strict matching of CDR3 nucleotide sequence, V gene and J gene, with Jaccard-based multidimensional scaling clustering. On average, thymus samples yielded about 810,000 unique TCRB clonotypes, whereas blood samples yielded approximately 84,000.

Material for sequencing was thymocytes. This TCR was recovered from a girl under two years old with a congenital heart defect. Donor details come from another sample of the same person, matched by shared clones. The rearranged segments are TRBV19 and TRBJ1-5; 7 bases in the junction line up with TRBD1. The CDR3 is CASSTRGGGNQPQHF. The nucleotides read TGTGCCAGTTCGACCCGAGGGGGCGGCAATCAGCCCCAGCATTTT.